The 17 T cell receptor beta chains given below trace back to one sample, sequenced in a study of blood T cell repertoires in COVID-19. Assay used: immunoSEQ multiplex PCR; TCRdb lists only in-frame clones, some missing. The table lists 90,000 or so clones, about 82% of them singletons, with under 30% in the top ten. Sequenced: peripheral blood. The receptors were sampled from a human donor in a cohort sampled during active COVID-19.

This clone was found a few times. The CDR3 region is CARSLWRFSNQPQHF. DNA for the CDR3: TGTGCCAGAAGCTTGTGGAGATTTAGCAATCAGCCCCAGCATTTT. The chain joins TRBV5-3 to TRBJ1-5; D is ambiguous. TRBV5-3 is given ORF status, its function remaining uncertain. V was trimmed by 1 base and J by 0 bases, leaving 8 bases between them. The CDR3 sequence is 15 residues long.

The chain employs TRBV11-2 and TRBJ2-7, with D perhaps TRBD2 (6 bases). V was shortened by 4 bases and J by 1 base, with 14 bases between the two germline ends. The CDR3 contains 15 residues. The germline gives CDR1 SGHAT, CDR2 FQNNGV. As DNA, the CDR3 is TGTGCCAGCAGCTCTGACCGGGACTCTTCCTACGAGCAGTACTTC. Its protein is CASSSDRDSSYEQYF.

The rearrangement joins TRBV11-2 to TRBJ1-3, with unresolved D. The V and J ends lost 3 bases and 5 bases respectively, with 11 bases between them. Germline V CDR1 and CDR2: SGHAT, FQNNGV. The CDR3 sequence is 14 residues long. CDR3 amino acids: CASSLRQRRNTIYF. DNA for the CDR3: TGTGCCAGCAGCTTGAGGCAGCGTAGAAACACCATATATTTT.

The CDR3 spells CASSPQTGPNEKLFF. The CDR3 DNA follows: TGTGCCAGCAGCCCGCAGACAGGTCCTAATGAAAAACTGTTTTTT. The rearrangement uses TRBV7-2 and TRBJ1-4; D may be TRBD1 (6 bases). Trimming removed 5 bases from V and 3 bases from J, with 13 bases in between. CDR1 and CDR2 from the germline V gene are SGHTA and FQGNSA. The CDR3 runs 15 residues.

The genes are TRBV29-1 and TRBJ2-1; the D is unclear. V was clipped by 4 bases and J by 9 bases, with 13 bases between them. Germline V gene data show CDR1 as SQVTM and CDR2 as ANQGSEA. This CDR3 has 12 residues. CDR3 in DNA: TGCAGCGTTGGGTCTAGTCTCAGTGAGCAGTTCTTC. Its protein product is CSVGSSLSEQFF.

This clone showed up just a few times. The chain couples TRBV10-1 to TRBJ2-7; 13 bases map to TRBD2. The germline V gene encodes CDR1 WNHNN and CDR2 SYGVQD (reference sequence). The CDR3 length is 16 residues. The V and J ends lost 7 bases and 2 bases, in that order; junction bases with no gene match: 8. This CDR3 reads CASTLSGTSGTYEQYF. The CDR3 bases are TGCGCCAGCACTTTATCCGGGACTAGCGGGACCTACGAGCAGTACTTC.

In its sample, this clone was seen once. V is TRBV28 and J is TRBJ2-1; 10 nucleotides match TRBD2. The CDR3 is made up of 14 amino acids. CDR1 and CDR2 from the germline V gene are MDHEN and SYDVKM. V lost 5 bases, J lost 10 bases, and 8 bases stayed unmatched. The CDR3 protein is CASSPRGLAWEQFF. The CDR3 DNA sequence: TGTGCCAGCAGTCCTCGGGGACTAGCGTGGGAGCAGTTCTTC.

This chain connects TRBV5-8 to TRBJ1-5, with a tentative D call TRBD1 (6 bases). Germline V CDR1 and CDR2: SGHTS, YDEGEE. V was shortened by 0 bases and J by 5 bases, with 15 bases between the two germline ends. This CDR3 region has 16 residues. The DNA of the CDR3 is TGTGCCAGCAGCTTGGGAGTAGGCAGGGGTGATCAGCCCCAGCATTTT. This gives the protein CASSLGVGRGDQPQHF.

This clone was observed a single time. The CDR3 spells CASSPRDRGPLNTEAFF. CDR3 nucleotide sequence: TGTGCCAGCTCACCAAGGGACAGGGGGCCCCTGAACACTGAAGCTTTCTTT. V usage is TRBV18 and J usage is TRBJ1-1; 12 bases are a match to TRBD1. Looked up from germline, CDR1 is KGHSH and CDR2 is LQKENI. V was clipped by 2 bases and J by 0 bases; unmatched bases: 4. The CDR3 runs 17 residues.

The genes are TRBV2 and TRBJ2-7; D gene unclear. This CDR3 comprises 11 residues. V lost 3 bases, J lost 7 bases, and 7 bases lay in between. CDR1 and CDR2 from the germline V gene are SNHLY and FYNNEI. The CDR3 protein is CASSDWREQYF. CDR3 coding DNA: TGTGCCAGCAGTGACTGGAGAGAGCAGTACTTC.

This chain uses TRBV9 with TRBJ2-7; 10 bases match TRBD2. This CDR3 is built from 15 residues. Germline assignment: CDR1 SGDLS and CDR2 YYNGEE. The junction had 6 bases not matched to a gene; V was cut back by 2 bases and J by 4 bases. The CDR3 sequence is CASSVRGTSAYEQYF. In nucleotides, the CDR3 is TGTGCCAGCAGCGTTCGGGGGACTAGCGCGTACGAGCAGTACTTC.

The chain is built from TRBV7-8 and TRBJ2-5; D is possibly TRBD2 (6 bases). From germline, CDR1 is SGHVS and CDR2 FQNEAQ. With 5 bases removed from V and 1 base from J, the gap between germline ends came to 14 bases. The CDR3 spans 15 residues. The CDR3 DNA reads TGTGCCAGCAGCGTCCGACTAGGACCCCAAGAGACCCAGTACTTC. Protein product: CASSVRLGPQETQYF.

This rearrangement joins TRBV15 to TRBJ1-6, with D tentatively TRBD1 (5 bases). This CDR3 has 16 residues. CDR1 is LNHNV, CDR2 YYDKDF, per germline (reference sequence). V was trimmed by 0 bases and J by 7 bases, leaving 13 bases between them. CDR3 region: CATSRDFPGNNSPLHF. CDR3 in DNA: TGTGCCACCAGCAGAGATTTTCCAGGGAACAATTCACCCCTCCACTTT.

The CDR3 DNA follows: TGTGCCAGCAGCGGACCCGACAGGGAGCTAGCCAAAAACATTCAGTACTTC. Residues: CASSGPDRELAKNIQYF. The rearrangement joins TRBV5-8 to TRBJ2-4; 7 bases map to TRBD1. The V gene end was trimmed by 4 bases and the J gene end by 0 bases; junction bases not matched to a gene: 10. The germline V gene has CDR1 SGHTS and CDR2 YDEGEE. CDR3 length equals 17 residues.

J is TRBJ2-3 and V is TRBV10-3; 11 nucleotides line up with TRBD1. The germline gives CDR1 ENHRY, CDR2 SYGVKD. V shed 4 bases and J 5 bases; nucleotides not matched to a gene: 11. The CDR3 spans 17 residues. The CDR3 DNA follows: TGTGCCATCAGTGCAGGTGGTGGACAGGGGGCGGAAGATACGCAGTATTTT. Protein product: CAISAGGGQGAEDTQYF.

This clone was seen a single time. This chain links TRBV5-1 with TRBJ1-1, with TRBD1 identical over 7 bases. Germline lookup yields CDR1 SGHRS and CDR2 YFSETQ. V shed 4 bases and J 1 base; nucleotides not matched to a gene: 16. The CDR3 runs 18 residues. This chain's CDR3 is CASSPRRTGTEENTEAFF. The CDR3, as DNA: TGCGCCAGCAGCCCTCGGAGAACCGGGACAGAGGAGAACACTGAAGCTTTCTTT.

The sample holds a few counts of this clone. The chain is built from TRBV30 and TRBJ2-7; 9 nucleotides line up with TRBD1. J was trimmed by 2 bases and V by 2 bases; bases with no gene match: 7. This CDR3 comprises 15 residues. CDR1 is GTSNPN, CDR2 SVGIG, per germline (reference sequence). The CDR3 spells CAWSIGQGTTYEQYF. The CDR3 DNA follows: TGTGCCTGGAGTATCGGACAGGGGACAACCTACGAGCAGTACTTC.